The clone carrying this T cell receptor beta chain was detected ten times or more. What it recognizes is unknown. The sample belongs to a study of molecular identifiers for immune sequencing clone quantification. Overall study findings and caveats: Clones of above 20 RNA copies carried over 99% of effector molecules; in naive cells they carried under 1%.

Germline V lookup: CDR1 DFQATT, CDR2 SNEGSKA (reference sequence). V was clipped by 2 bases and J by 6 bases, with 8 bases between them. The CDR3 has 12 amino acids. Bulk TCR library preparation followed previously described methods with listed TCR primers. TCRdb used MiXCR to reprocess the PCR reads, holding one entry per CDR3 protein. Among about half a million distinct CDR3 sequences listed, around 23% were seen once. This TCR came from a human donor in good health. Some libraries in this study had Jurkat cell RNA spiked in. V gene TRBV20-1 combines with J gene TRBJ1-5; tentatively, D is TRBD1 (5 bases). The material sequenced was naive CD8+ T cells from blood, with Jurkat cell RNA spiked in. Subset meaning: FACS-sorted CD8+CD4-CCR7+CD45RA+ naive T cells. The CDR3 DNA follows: TGCAGTGCTAGACAGGGCGGTCAGCCCCAGCATTTT. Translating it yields CSARQGGQPQHF.